This TCR beta chain originates from a study of graft-versus-host responses after intestinal transplantation. Turning to the study itself: All recipients were given anti-thymocyte globulin induction, and tacrolimus and steroids were then administered for three to four years.

With respect to this clone: Its antigen is not identified.

Sequencing was performed with immunoSEQ multiplex PCR; in TCRdb, only in-frame clones are kept and a portion is missing. The table records tens of thousands of clones, almost 90% of them present only once. Points from the study as a whole: The authors found GvH clones in recipient marrow, some appearing first in ileum or blood.

The length of the CDR3 is 16 residues. Trimming took off 5 bases at V and 1 base at J, with 12 bases between the two ends. Germline values: CDR1 SGHTA, CDR2 FQGNSA. The TCR sequence derives from a human donor who was the organ donor for an intestinal transplant. Specimen: unstimulated CD8+ T cells sorted from spleen or lymph node cells, collected before transplant. The J gene is TRBJ2-6, the V gene TRBV7-2; weak D call: TRBD1 (5 bases). The CDR3: CASSLWGASGANVLTF. CDR3 nucleotides: TGTGCCAGCAGCCTATGGGGCGCATCTGGGGCCAACGTCCTGACTTTC. Full variable domain (outside the CDR3, taken from reference TRBV7-2 and TRBJ2-6): GAGVSQSPSNKVTEKGKDVELRCDPISGHTALYWYRQSLGQGLEFLIYFQGNSAPDKSGLPSDRFSAERTGGSVSTLTIQRTQQEDSAVYLCASSLWGASGANVLTFGAGSRLTVL.